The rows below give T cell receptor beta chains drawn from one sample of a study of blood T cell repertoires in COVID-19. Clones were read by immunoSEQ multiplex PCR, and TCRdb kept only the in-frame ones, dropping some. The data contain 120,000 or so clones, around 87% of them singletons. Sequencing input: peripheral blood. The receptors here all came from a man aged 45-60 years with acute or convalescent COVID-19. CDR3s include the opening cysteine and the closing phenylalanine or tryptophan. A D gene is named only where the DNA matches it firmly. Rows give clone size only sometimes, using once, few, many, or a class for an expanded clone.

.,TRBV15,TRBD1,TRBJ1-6,CATSRVGTGESPLHF,TGTGCCACCAGCAGAGTCGGGACAGGGGAGTCACCCCTCCACTTT
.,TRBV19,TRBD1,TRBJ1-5,CASSLRTGQGGQPQHF,TGTGCCAGTAGTCTACGGACAGGCCAGGGGGGTCAGCCCCAGCATTTT
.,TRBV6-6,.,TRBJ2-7,CASRAGSSYEQYF,TGTGCCAGCAGAGCAGGTTCCTCCTACGAGCAGTACTTC
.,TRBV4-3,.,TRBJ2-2,CASSHEQGLSGTGELFF,TGCGCCAGCAGCCACGAGCAGGGTTTATCGGGCACCGGGGAGCTGTTTTTT
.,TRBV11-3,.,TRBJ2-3,CASSLRTVASTDTQYF,TGTGCCAGCAGCTTGCGGACAGTTGCTAGCACAGATACGCAGTATTTT
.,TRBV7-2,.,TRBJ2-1,CASSLHSQYEQFF,TGTGCCAGCAGCTTACACAGCCAATATGAGCAGTTCTTC
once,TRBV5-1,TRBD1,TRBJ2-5,CASRTYRGEETQYF,TGCGCCAGCAGGACCTACAGGGGCGAAGAGACCCAGTACTTC
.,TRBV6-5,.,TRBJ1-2,CASSTQDGYTF,TGTGCCAGCAGTACTCAAGATGGCTACACCTTC
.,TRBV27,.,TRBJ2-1,CASSLTGSYNEQFF,TGTGCCAGCAGTTTAACGGGTAGCTACAATGAGCAGTTCTTC
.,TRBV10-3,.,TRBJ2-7,CAIRTVSSYEQYF,TGTGCCATCAGGACAGTGAGCTCCTACGAGCAGTACTTC
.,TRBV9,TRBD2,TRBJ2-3,CASSVISGRVPDTQYF,TGTGCCAGCAGCGTTATTAGCGGGAGGGTTCCAGATACGCAGTATTTT
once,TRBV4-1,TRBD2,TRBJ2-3,CASSQDHGSGGWGGTDTQYF,TGCGCCAGCAGCCAAGATCATGGTAGCGGGGGCTGGGGGGGCACAGATACGCAGTATTTT